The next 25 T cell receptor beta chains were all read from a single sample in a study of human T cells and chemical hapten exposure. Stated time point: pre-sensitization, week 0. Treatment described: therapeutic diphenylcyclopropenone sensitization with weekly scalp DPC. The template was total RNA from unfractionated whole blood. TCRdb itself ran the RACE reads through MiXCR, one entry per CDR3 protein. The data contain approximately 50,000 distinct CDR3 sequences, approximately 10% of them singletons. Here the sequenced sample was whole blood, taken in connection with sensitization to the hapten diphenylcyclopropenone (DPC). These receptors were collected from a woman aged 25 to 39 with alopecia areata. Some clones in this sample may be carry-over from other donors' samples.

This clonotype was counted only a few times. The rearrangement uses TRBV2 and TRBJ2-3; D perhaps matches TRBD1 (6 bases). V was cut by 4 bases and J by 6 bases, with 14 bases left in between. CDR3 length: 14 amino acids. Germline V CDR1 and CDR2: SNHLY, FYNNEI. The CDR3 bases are TGTGCCAGCAGTGTACAGGGAATAGGGGATACGCAGTATTTT. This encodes CASSVQGIGDTQYF.

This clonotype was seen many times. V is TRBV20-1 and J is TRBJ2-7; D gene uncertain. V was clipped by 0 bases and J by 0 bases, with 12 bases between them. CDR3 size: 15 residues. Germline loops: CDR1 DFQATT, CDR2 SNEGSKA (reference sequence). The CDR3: CSARDPISPSYEQYF. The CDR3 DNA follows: TGCAGTGCTAGAGATCCGATTAGCCCCTCCTACGAGCAGTACTTC.

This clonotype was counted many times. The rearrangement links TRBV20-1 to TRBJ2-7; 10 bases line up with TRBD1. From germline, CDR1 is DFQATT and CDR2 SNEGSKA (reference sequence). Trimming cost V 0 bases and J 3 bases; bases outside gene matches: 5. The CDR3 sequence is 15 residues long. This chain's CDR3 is CSARDLGQGHYEQYF. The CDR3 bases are TGCAGTGCTAGAGATTTGGGACAGGGGCACTACGAGCAGTACTTC.

The CDR3 region has the DNA TGCGCCAGCAGCCAAGAGGCGGTTGGGGAGCAGTACTTC. This codes for CASSQEAVGEQYF. V usage is TRBV4-1 and J usage is TRBJ2-7; D is unclear. V gave up 0 bases and J gave up 7 bases, with 10 bases separating them. Germline values: CDR1 MGHRA, CDR2 YSYEKL. This CDR3 has 13 amino acids.

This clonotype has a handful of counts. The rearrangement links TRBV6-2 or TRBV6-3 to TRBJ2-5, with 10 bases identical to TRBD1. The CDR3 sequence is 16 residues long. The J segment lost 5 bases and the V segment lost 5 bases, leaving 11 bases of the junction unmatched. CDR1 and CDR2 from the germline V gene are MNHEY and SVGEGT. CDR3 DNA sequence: TGTGCCAGCAGTCCTCCGACCGGGACAGGGGTCGAGACCCAGTACTTC. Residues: CASSPPTGTGVETQYF.

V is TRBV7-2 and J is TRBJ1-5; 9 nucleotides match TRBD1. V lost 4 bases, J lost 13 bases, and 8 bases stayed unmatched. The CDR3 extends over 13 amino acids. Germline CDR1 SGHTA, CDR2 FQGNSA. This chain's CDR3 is CASSSRDRDPQHF. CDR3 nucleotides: TGTGCCAGCAGCTCCCGGGACAGGGATCCGCAGCATTTT.

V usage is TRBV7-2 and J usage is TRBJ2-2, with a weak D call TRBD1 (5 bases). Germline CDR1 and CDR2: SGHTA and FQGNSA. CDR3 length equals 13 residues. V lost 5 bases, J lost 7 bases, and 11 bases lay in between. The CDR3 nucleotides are TGTGCCAGCAGCGCAGGGTGGGGCGGGGAGCTGTTTTTT. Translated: CASSAGWGGELFF.

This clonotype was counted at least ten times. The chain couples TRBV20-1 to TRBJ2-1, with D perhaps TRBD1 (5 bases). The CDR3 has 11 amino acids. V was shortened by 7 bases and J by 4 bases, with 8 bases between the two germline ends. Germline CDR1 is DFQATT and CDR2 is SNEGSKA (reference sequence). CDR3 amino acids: CSVTEYNEQFF. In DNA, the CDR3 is TGCAGTGTGACAGAGTACAATGAGCAGTTCTTC.

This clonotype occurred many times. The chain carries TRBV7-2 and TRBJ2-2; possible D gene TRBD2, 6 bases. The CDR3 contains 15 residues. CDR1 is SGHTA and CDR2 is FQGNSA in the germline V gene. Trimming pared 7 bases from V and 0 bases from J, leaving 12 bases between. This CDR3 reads CASTMGGANTGELFF. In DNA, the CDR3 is TGTGCCAGCACCATGGGCGGGGCGAACACCGGGGAGCTGTTTTTT.

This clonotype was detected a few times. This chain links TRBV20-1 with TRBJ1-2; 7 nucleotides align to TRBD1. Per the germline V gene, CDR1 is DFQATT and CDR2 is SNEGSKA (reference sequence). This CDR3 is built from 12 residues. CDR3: CSHQGGSYGYTF. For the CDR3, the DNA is TGCAGCCATCAAGGGGGCAGCTATGGCTACACCTTC.

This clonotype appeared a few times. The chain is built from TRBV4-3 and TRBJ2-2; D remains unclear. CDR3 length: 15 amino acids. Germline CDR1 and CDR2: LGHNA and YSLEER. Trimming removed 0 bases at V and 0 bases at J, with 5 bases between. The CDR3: CASSQDPANTGELFF. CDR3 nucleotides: TGCGCCAGCAGCCAAGATCCGGCGAACACCGGGGAGCTGTTTTTT.

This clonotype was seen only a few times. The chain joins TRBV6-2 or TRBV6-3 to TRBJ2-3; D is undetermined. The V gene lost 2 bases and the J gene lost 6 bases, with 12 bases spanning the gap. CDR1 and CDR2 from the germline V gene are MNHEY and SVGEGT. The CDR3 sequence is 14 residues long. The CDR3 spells CASSYGRTLDTQYF. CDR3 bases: TGTGCCAGCAGTTACGGACGGACCCTCGATACGCAGTATTTT.

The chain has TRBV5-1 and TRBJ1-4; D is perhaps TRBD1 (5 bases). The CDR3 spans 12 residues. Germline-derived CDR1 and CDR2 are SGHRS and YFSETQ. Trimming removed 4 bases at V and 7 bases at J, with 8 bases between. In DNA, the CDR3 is TGCGCCAGCAGCCCCGGGGGTGAAAAACTGTTTTTT. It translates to CASSPGGEKLFF.

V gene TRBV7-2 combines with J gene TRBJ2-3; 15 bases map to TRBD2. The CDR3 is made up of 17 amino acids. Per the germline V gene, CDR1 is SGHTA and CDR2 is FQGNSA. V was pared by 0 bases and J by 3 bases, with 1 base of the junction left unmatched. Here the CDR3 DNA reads TGTGCCAGCAGCTTAGCCGGGACTAGCGGGGGGACAGATACGCAGTATTTT. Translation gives CASSLAGTSGGTDTQYF.

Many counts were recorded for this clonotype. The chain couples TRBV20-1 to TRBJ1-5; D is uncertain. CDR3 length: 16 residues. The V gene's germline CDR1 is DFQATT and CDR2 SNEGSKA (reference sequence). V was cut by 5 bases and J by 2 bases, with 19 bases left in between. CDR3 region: CSAEAAEGIGNQPQHF. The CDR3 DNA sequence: TGCAGTGCTGAGGCGGCCGAAGGAATAGGCAATCAGCCCCAGCATTTT.

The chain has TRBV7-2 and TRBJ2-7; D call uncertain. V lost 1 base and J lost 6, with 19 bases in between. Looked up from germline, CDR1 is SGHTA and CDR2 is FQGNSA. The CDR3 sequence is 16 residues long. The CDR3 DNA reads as TGTGCCAGCAGCTTAGTTCATGTCCCCCGGTCGGGCGAGCAGTACTTC. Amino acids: CASSLVHVPRSGEQYF.

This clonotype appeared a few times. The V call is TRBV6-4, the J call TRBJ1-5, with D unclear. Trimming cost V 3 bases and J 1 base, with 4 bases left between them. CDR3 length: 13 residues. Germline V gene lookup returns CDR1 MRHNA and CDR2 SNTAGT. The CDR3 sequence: CASSEGSNQPQHF. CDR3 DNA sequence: TGTGCCAGCAGTGAGGGGAGCAATCAGCCCCAGCATTTT.

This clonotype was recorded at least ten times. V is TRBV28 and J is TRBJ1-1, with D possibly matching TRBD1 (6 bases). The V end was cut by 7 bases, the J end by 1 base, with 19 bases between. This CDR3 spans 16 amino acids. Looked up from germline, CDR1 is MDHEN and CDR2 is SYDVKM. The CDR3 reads CASNSQGPGKNTEAFF. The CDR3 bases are TGTGCCAGCAACTCCCAGGGGCCGGGAAAGAACACTGAAGCTTTCTTT.

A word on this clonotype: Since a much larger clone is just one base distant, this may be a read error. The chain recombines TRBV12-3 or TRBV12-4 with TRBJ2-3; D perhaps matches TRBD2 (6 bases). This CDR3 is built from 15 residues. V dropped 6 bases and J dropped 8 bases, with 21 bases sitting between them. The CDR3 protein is CASSQEVADPITQYF. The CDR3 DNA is TGTGCCAGCAGCCAGGAAGTAGCGGACCCCATTACGCAGTATTTT.

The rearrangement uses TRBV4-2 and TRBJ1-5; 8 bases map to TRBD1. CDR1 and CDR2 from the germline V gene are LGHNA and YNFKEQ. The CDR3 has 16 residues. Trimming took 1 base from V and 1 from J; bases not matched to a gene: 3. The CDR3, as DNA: TGTGCCAGCAGCCAAGCTGACAGGGGCAGCAATCAGCCCCAGCATTTT. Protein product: CASSQADRGSNQPQHF.

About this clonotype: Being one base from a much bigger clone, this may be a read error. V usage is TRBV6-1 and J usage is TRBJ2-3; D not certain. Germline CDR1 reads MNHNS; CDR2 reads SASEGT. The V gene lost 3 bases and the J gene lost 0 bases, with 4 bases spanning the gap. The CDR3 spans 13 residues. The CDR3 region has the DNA TGTGCCAGCAGTGAGGGCAGCACAGATACGCAGTATTTT. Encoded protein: CASSEGSTDTQYF.

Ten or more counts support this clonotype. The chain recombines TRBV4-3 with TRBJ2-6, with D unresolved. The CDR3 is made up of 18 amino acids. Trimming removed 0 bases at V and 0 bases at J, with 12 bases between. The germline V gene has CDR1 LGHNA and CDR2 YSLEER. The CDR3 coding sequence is TGCGCCAGCAGCCAAGATCGGTTACGGGCCTCTGGGGCCAACGTCCTGACTTTC. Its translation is CASSQDRLRASGANVLTF.

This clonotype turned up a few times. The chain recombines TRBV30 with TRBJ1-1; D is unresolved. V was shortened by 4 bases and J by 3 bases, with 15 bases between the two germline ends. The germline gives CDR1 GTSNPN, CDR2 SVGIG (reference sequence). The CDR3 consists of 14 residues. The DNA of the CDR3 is TGTGCCTGGATTCCGCGGAGACGGGACACTGAAGCTTTCTTT. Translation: CAWIPRRRDTEAFF.

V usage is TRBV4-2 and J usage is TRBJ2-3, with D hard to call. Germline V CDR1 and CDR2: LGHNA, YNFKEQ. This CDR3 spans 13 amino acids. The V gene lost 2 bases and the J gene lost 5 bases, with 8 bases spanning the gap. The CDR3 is CASSQPLGDTQYF. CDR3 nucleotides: TGTGCCAGCAGCCAACCCTTAGGAGATACGCAGTATTTT.

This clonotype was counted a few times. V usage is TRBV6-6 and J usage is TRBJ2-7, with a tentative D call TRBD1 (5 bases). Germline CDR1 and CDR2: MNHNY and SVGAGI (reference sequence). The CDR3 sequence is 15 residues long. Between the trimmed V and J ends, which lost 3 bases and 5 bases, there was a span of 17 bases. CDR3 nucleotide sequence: TGTGCCAGCAGTTATGGACCGCTAGGGGATGACGAGCAGTACTTC. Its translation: CASSYGPLGDDEQYF.